This record looks at one T cell receptor (beta chain) sequence and its context. Its target is not known. The PCR was carried out with 60 Vbeta primers and 13 Jbeta primers. Sequenced by immunoSEQ multiplex PCR; TCRdb stores in-frame clones only, minus some. The sample has roughly 120,000 clones; around 73% are singletons. This record comes from a study of cytomegalovirus exposure and HLA in healthy donors. Overall study results and limits: Being indistinguishable, some V segments were excluded, TRBV6-2 and TRBV6-3 among them. A list of roughly 160 TCR beta chains associated with cytomegalovirus was given. An analysis done earlier found most TCR beta V segments productive about 87% or about 30% of the time.

V lost 2 bases and J lost 4; bases outside the gene matches: 5. This CDR3 is built from 14 residues. Germline V lookup: CDR1 SGHNT, CDR2 YYREEE (reference sequence). The clonotype was recovered from a woman aged 40 to 50 in good health and CMV-seropositive. The specimen was PBMCs. The chain carries TRBV5-4 and TRBJ2-5; 7 bases agree with TRBD1. In DNA, the CDR3 is TGTGCCAGCAGCTTAGGTTCAGGGGGAGAGACCCAGTACTTC. It is translated as CASSLGSGGETQYF.